A single sample is the source of the 9 T cell receptor beta chains below, sequenced in a study of T cell responses to AZD1222 COVID-19 vaccine (dated by TCRdb to the early 2020s). The time point label on this specimen signifies: about 28 days (+/-7) after the second vaccine dose. Preparation of the library involved the immunoSEQ multiplex PCR assay. This immuneACCESS table, as held by TCRdb, lists in-frame sequences with V and J called but not all clones. Of the missing ones, under half trace to an unresolved V gene in checked studies; the others have no known cause. Across this sample there are about 170,000 clones, with roughly 87% seen only once. 0.95% to 1.1% of the sample is held by the ten biggest clonotypes. The sequenced sample was peripheral blood, obtained 28 days after the second AZD1222 dose. The receptors here all came from an adult who received the AZD1222 COVID-19 vaccine.

The count of this clone is one. The rearrangement links TRBV15 to TRBJ1-2, with D unclear. The V end was cut by 5 bases, the J end by 0 bases, with 19 bases between. This CDR3 is 17 amino acids long. Germline CDR1 reads LNHNV; CDR2 reads YYDKDF (reference sequence). The CDR3 protein is CATSVSPWATSNYGYTF. The CDR3 bases are TGTGCCACCAGCGTTAGTCCATGGGCGACATCTAACTATGGCTACACCTTC.

The chain couples TRBV4-2 to TRBJ1-2, with D uncertain. Looked up from germline, CDR1 is LGHNA and CDR2 is YNFKEQ. V was clipped by 4 bases and J by 3 bases, with 12 bases between them. The CDR3 runs to 14 residues. The CDR3 DNA reads TGTGCCAGCAGCCCGGGCCGGGCCGACTATGGCTACACCTTC. Encoded protein: CASSPGRADYGYTF.

The chain couples TRBV19 to TRBJ1-1; D not certain. Germline V CDR1 and CDR2: LNHDA, SQIVND (reference sequence). V was cut by 0 bases and J by 1 base, with 6 bases left in between. CDR3 length equals 14 residues. The CDR3 is CASSIENGNTEAFF. CDR3 coding DNA: TGTGCCAGTAGTATAGAGAACGGGAACACTGAAGCTTTCTTT.

This clone appeared once. DNA for the CDR3: TGTGCCAGCAGCGCCCCGAGGGCTGAAGCTTTCTTT. Translation gives CASSAPRAEAFF. The chain recombines TRBV21-1 with TRBJ1-1. TRBV21-1 is a listed pseudogene. The CDR3 is 12 residues long.

A few counts support this clone. The chain couples TRBV7-2 to TRBJ1-5; TRBD1 matches at 10 bases. V was clipped by 1 base and J by 4 bases; unmatched bases: 7. Germline V gene data show CDR1 as SGHTA and CDR2 as FQGNSA. This CDR3 is built from 17 residues. Written as DNA, the CDR3 is TGTGCCAGCAGCTTAGAAGACTGGACAGGGGGGAATCAGCCCCAGCATTTT. Translation: CASSLEDWTGGNQPQHF. Complete variable domain (other parts from reference TRBV7-2 and TRBJ1-5): GAGVSQSPSNKVTEKGKDVELRCDPISGHTALYWYRQSLGQGLEFLIYFQGNSAPDKSGLPSDRFSAERTGGSVSTLTIQRTQQEDSAVYLCASSLEDWTGGNQPQHFGDGTRLSIL.

The rearrangement joins TRBV5-4 to TRBJ2-5, with unresolved D. CDR3 size: 13 residues. V was shortened by 2 bases and J by 5 bases, with 10 bases between the two germline ends. Germline V CDR1 and CDR2: SGHNT, YYREEE (reference sequence). CDR3 nucleotides: TGTGCCAGCAGCTTCAGCCAGTCGGAGACCCAGTACTTC. It is translated as CASSFSQSETQYF. Full variable domain (missing parts from reference TRBV5-4 and TRBJ2-5): ETGVTQSPTHLIKTRGQQVTLRCSSQSGHNTVSWYQQALGQGPQFIFQYYREEENGRGNFPPRFSGLQFPNYSSELNVNALELDDSALYLCASSFSQSETQYFGPGTRLLVL.

The rearrangement joins TRBV7-2 to TRBJ2-3; D not certain. Germline lookup yields CDR1 SGHTA and CDR2 FQGNSA. CDR3 size: 11 residues. V dropped 5 bases and J dropped 6 bases, with 6 bases sitting between them. The CDR3 DNA reads TGTGCCAGCAGCGTAGTCGATACGCAGTATTTT. Protein: CASSVVDTQYF.

This clone was seen a single time. This chain joins TRBV5-4 and TRBJ2-2; 10 nucleotides line up with TRBD2. Losses at the gene ends were 5 bases for V and 6 bases for J; bases not matched to a gene: 7. CDR1 and CDR2 from the germline V gene are SGHNT and YYREEE (reference sequence). This CDR3 is 15 amino acids long. The CDR3 sequence: CASSQAGGPAGELFF. The CDR3 DNA follows: TGTGCCAGCAGTCAAGCGGGGGGGCCCGCCGGGGAGCTGTTTTTT.

CDR3 nucleotide sequence: TGCGCCAGCAGTGAGTCAGCTGCGAACACCGGGGAGCTGTTTTTT. Protein product: CASSESAANTGELFF. The V gene is TRBV10-1, the J gene TRBJ2-2; D unclear. Germline V gene sequence: CDR1 WNHNN, CDR2 SYGVQD (reference sequence). The CDR3 is made up of 15 amino acids. The V end was cut by 0 bases, the J end by 0 bases, with 5 bases between.